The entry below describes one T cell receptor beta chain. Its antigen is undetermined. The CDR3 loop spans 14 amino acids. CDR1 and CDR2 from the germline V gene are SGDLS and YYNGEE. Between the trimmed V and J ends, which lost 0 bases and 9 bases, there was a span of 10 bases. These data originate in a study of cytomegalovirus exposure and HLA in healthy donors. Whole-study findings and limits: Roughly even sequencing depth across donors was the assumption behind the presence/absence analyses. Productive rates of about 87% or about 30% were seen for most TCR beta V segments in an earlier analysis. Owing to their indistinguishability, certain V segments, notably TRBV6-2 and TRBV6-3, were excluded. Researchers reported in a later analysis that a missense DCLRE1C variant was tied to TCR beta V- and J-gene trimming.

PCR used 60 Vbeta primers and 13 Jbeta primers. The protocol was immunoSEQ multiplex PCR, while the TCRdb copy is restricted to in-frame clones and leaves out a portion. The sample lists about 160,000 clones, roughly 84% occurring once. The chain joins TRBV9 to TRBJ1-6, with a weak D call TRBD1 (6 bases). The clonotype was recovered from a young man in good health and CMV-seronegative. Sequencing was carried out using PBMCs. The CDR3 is CASSVAQGTSPLHF. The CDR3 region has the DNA TGTGCCAGCAGCGTAGCACAGGGTACTTCACCCCTCCACTTT.